Below, one TCR beta chain is given with its context. The sample is drawn from a study of PD-L1 blockade in urothelial cancer. Study in general: Patients' atezolizumab regimen, 1,200 mg intravenously every 3 weeks, began in the mid-2010s.

Time point noted: pretreatment peripheral blood. Sequencing used immunoSEQ multiplex PCR; TCRdb keeps in-frame clones, though not all of them. The sample consists of approximately 41,000 clones, just under 85% of them appearing once. This clonotype originated in an elderly man with urothelial cancer. The sequencing here drew on PBMCs, taken around atezolizumab (anti-PD-L1) treatment.

CDR3 in DNA: TGTGCCAGCTCACCGGTTAACAGGGGAGGAGACTATGGCTACACCTTC. It encodes CASSPVNRGGDYGYTF. The genes are TRBV18 and TRBJ1-2; 7 nucleotides align to TRBD1. Germline values: CDR1 KGHSH, CDR2 LQKENI. The CDR3 contains 16 residues. V gave up 3 bases and J gave up 3 bases; unmatched junction bases: 10.